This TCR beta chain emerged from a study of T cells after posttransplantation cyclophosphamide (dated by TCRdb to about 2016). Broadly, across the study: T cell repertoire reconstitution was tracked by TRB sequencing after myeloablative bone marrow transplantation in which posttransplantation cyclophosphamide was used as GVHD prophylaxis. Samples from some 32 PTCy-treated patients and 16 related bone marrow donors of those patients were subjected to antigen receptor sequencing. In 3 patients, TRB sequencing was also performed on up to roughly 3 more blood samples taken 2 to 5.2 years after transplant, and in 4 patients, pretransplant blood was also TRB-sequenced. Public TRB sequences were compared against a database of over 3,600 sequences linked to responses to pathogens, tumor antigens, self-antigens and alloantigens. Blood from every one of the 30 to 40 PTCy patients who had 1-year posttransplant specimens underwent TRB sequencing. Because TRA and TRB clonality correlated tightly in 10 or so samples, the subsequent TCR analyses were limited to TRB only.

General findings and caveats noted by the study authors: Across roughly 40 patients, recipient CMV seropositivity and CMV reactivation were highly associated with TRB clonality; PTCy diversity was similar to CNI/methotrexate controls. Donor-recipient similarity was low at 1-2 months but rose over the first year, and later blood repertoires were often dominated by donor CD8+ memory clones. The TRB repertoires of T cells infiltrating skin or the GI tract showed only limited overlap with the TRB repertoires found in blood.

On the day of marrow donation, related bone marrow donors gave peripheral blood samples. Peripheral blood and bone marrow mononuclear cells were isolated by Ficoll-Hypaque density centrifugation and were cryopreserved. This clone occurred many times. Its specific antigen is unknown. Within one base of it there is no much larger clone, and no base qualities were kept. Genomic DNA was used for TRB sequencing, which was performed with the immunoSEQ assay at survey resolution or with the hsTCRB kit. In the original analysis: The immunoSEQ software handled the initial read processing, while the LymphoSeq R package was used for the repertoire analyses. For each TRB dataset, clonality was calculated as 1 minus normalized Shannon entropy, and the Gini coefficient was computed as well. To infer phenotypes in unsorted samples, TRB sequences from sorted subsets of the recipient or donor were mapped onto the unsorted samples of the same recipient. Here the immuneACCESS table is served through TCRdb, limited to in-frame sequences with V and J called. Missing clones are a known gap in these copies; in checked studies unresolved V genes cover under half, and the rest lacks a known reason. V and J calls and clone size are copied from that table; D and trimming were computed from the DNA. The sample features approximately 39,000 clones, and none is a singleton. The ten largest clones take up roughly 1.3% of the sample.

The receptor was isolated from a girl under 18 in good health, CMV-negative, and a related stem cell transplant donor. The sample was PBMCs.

The CDR3 amino acid sequence is: CASSLGPGGGNEQYF. Here is the DNA: TGTGCCAGCAGCTTGGGGCCAGGGGGCGGGAACGAGCAGTACTTC. The chain uses TRBV5-4 and TRBJ2-7, with 8 bases in between that match TRBD1. The CDR3 measures 15 amino acids from cysteine to phenylalanine. The read is trimmed to its CDR3 DNA, 45 bases read in frame from base 1. Here V drops 0 bases and J drops 5 bases, and the junction holds 7 bases not matched to any gene. Via the germline V gene (reference sequence), CDR1 is SGHNT and CDR2 YYREEE. The full variable domain, completed from the reference TRBV5-4 and TRBJ2-7 proteins outside the CDR3, reads ETGVTQSPTHLIKTRGQQVTLRCSSQSGHNTVSWYQQALGQGPQFIFQYYREEENGRGNFPPRFSGLQFPNYSSELNVNALELDDSALYLCASSLGPGGGNEQYFGPGTRLTVT.